This paragraph covers one T cell receptor beta chain sequence. The primer mix had 60 Vbeta and 13 Jbeta primers. Libraries were prepared by immunoSEQ multiplex PCR; TCRdb keeps only in-frame clonotypes and omits some of them. The data show roughly 100,000 clones, approximately 16% seen once. This record belongs to a study of cytomegalovirus exposure and HLA in healthy donors. Nominally healthy donors were sampled, though unrecorded immune exposures were likely. Germline V lookup: CDR1 SGDLS, CDR2 YYNGEE. This CDR3 has 12 amino acids. Losses at the gene ends were 1 base for V and 10 bases for J; bases not matched to a gene: 4.

This rearrangement joins TRBV9 to TRBJ1-1; the match to TRBD1 covers 7 bases. Specimen: PBMCs. This sequence originates from a female donor in good health and CMV-seronegative. The CDR3 DNA sequence: TGTGCCAGCAGCGTACAAGGGGGCCCAGCTTTCTTT. The encoded protein is CASSVQGGPAFF. Full variable domain (missing parts from reference TRBV9 and TRBJ1-1): DSGVTQTPKHLITATGQRVTLRCSPRSGDLSVYWYQQSLDQGLQFLIQYYNGEERAKGNILERFSAQQFPDLHSELNLSSLELGDSALYFCASSVQGGPAFFGQGTRLTVV.